What follows are 26 T cell receptor beta chains derived from one specimen sequenced in a study of blood T cell repertoires in COVID-19. The table came from immunoSEQ multiplex PCR; TCRdb's copy has only in-frame clones and leaves some out. The sample includes 130,000 to 150,000 clones, over 80% seen only once; the top ten take approximately 5.7%. Sequencing was carried out using PBMCs or T cells enriched from blood (not recorded which). The receptors were gathered from a woman aged 45-59 years who had been exposed to COVID-19.

The V and J genes are TRBV19 and TRBJ2-7, with a possible D match to TRBD2 (6 bases). The V gene lost 3 bases and the J gene lost 6 bases, with 18 bases spanning the gap. Germline assignment: CDR1 LNHDA and CDR2 SQIVND (reference sequence). The CDR3 totals 15 residues. The CDR3 sequence is CASSMPGQRRGEQYF. In nucleotides, the CDR3 is TGTGCCAGTAGTATGCCCGGACAAAGGAGGGGCGAGCAGTACTTC. The full variable domain, in which reference TRBV19 and TRBJ2-7 provide the parts outside the CDR3, is DGGITQSPKYLFRKEGQNVTLSCEQNLNHDAMYWYRQDPGQGLRLIYYSQIVNDFQKGDIAEGYSVSREKKESFPLTVTSAQKNPTAFYLCASSMPGQRRGEQYFGPGTRLTVT.

This clone has more than one count but fewer than ten. The chain carries TRBV11-2 and TRBJ1-6, with 9 bases identical to TRBD1. V shed 5 bases, J shed 13 bases, and the junction held 9 bases outside the gene matches. CDR3 length: 14 residues. Germline V gene sequence: CDR1 SGHAT, CDR2 FQNNGV. The DNA of the CDR3 is TGTGCCAGCAGCCATGGACAGGACAGGGGTCCCCTCCACTTT. Translation: CASSHGQDRGPLHF.

This chain uses TRBV12-3 or TRBV12-4 with TRBJ2-1; D is perhaps TRBD2 (5 bases). The CDR3 has 12 residues. V dropped 6 bases and J dropped 4 bases, with 7 bases sitting between them. CDR3 amino acids: CASRAVYNEQFF. In DNA, the CDR3 is TGTGCCAGCAGAGCGGTTTACAATGAGCAGTTCTTC.

The J gene is TRBJ2-3, the V gene TRBV2, with 7 bases that match TRBD1. V gave up 5 bases and J gave up 10 bases; unmatched junction bases: 9. CDR3 size: 13 residues. Looked up from germline, CDR1 is SNHLY and CDR2 is FYNNEI. The CDR3 loop reads CASSPQPGTAQYF. CDR3 nucleotides: TGTGCCAGCAGTCCTCAACCCGGGACAGCGCAGTATTTT.

CDR3 DNA sequence: TGTGCCACCAGCAATACAGGGGGTCGATACAATGAGCAGTTCTTC. This codes for CATSNTGGRYNEQFF. V usage is TRBV15 and J usage is TRBJ2-1, with 8 bases matching TRBD1. The germline gives CDR1 LNHNV, CDR2 YYDKDF (reference sequence). Germline trimming cut 4 bases from V and 4 bases from J; bases unmatched to any gene: 6. The length of the CDR3 is 15 residues. Combining the CDR3 with reference TRBV15 and TRBJ2-1 gives the whole variable domain DAMVIQNPRYQVTQFGKPVTLSCSQTLNHNVMYWYQQKSSQAPKLLFHYYDKDFNNEADTPDNFQSRRPNTSFCFLDIRSPGLGDTAMYLCATSNTGGRYNEQFFGPGTRLTVL.

The genes are TRBV5-1 and TRBJ1-6, with 7 bases aligning to TRBD1. The germline gives CDR1 SGHRS, CDR2 YFSETQ. This CDR3 region has 15 residues. J gave up 10 bases and V 0 bases, and 7 bases lay outside the gene matches. The CDR3 DNA is TGCGCCAGCAGCTTGGGGGCAGGGGGAAGGTCACCCCTCCACTTT. This gives the protein CASSLGAGGRSPLHF.

CDR3 residues: CASSRSNTGGLFF. DNA of the CDR3: TGTGCCAGCAGCCGATCCAATACAGGGGGACTGTTTTTT. The rearrangement links TRBV5-8 to TRBJ1-4; TRBD1 matches 8 bases. CDR3 length: 13 amino acids. Per the germline V gene, CDR1 is SGHTS and CDR2 is YDEGEE. V shed 4 bases, J shed 13 bases, and the junction held 9 bases outside the gene matches.

This chain joins TRBV5-1 and TRBJ2-1; tentative D call: TRBD2 (6 bases). V was clipped by 2 bases and J by 4 bases, with 22 bases between them. The CDR3 length is 18 residues. In germline, CDR1 is SGHRS, CDR2 YFSETQ. CDR3 coding DNA: TGCGCCAGCAGCTTCGAGGGGCCCCATCAGCGGGTATACAATGAGCAGTTCTTC. This translates into CASSFEGPHQRVYNEQFF.

This chain links TRBV14 with TRBJ2-2; 9 bases match TRBD1. After removal of 4 bases from V and 4 bases from J, the junction contained 1 base not matched to a gene. Germline V lookup: CDR1 SGHDN, CDR2 FVKESK. This CDR3 spans 14 amino acids. The CDR3: CASSRQGGTGELFF. For the CDR3, the DNA is TGTGCCAGCAGCCGACAGGGGGGCACCGGGGAGCTGTTTTTT.

This clone was counted many times. The V gene is TRBV7-9, the J gene TRBJ1-4; 9 nucleotides agree with TRBD1. V trimming: 4 bases; J trimming: 5 bases; junction bases outside the gene matches: 8. CDR3 size: 16 residues. The germline gives CDR1 SEHNR, CDR2 FQNEAQ (reference sequence). Here the CDR3 reads CASSSYRGPSNEKLFF. The CDR3 nucleotides read TGTGCCAGCAGCTCCTACAGGGGGCCGAGCAATGAAAAACTGTTTTTT.

The chain carries TRBV19 and TRBJ1-2; a possible D gene is TRBD1 (5 bases). Between the trimmed V and J ends, which lost 7 bases and 2 bases, there was a span of 8 bases. Germline V gene data show CDR1 as LNHDA and CDR2 as SQIVND (reference sequence). This CDR3 region has 12 residues. The CDR3 bases are TGTGCCAGTATCGACAGAAACTATGGCTACACCTTC. Its translation is CASIDRNYGYTF. Full variable domain (remainder filled in from reference TRBV19 and TRBJ1-2): DGGITQSPKYLFRKEGQNVTLSCEQNLNHDAMYWYRQDPGQGLRLIYYSQIVNDFQKGDIAEGYSVSREKKESFPLTVTSAQKNPTAFYLCASIDRNYGYTFGSGTRLTVV.

The chain employs TRBV5-1 and TRBJ2-1; 14 positions agree with TRBD2. The V and J ends lost 0 bases and 12 bases, in that order; junction bases with no gene match: 8. The germline V gene encodes CDR1 SGHRS and CDR2 YFSETQ. The CDR3 runs 16 residues. Here the CDR3 reads CASSLVGLAGARRQFF. The CDR3 DNA sequence: TGCGCCAGCAGCTTGGTGGGACTAGCGGGGGCCCGGCGGCAGTTCTTC.

The chain joins TRBV6-2 or TRBV6-3 to TRBJ2-3, with a possible D match to TRBD2 (6 bases). The CDR3 covers 14 residues. The V gene lost 2 bases and the J gene lost 7 bases, with 13 bases spanning the gap. Germline values: CDR1 MNHEY, CDR2 SVGEGT. CDR3 sequence (DNA): TGTGCCAGCAGTTACCTCCCCGGCGGGAATACGCAGTATTTT. This encodes CASSYLPGGNTQYF.

The chain is built from TRBV7-8 and TRBJ1-5; D is ambiguous. CDR1 is SGHVS and CDR2 is FQNEAQ in the germline V gene. Trimming took off 0 bases at V and 2 bases at J, with 5 bases between the two ends. CDR3 length: 14 residues. In DNA, the CDR3 is TGTGCCAGCAGCTTAGCGAGAGGCAATCAGCCCCAGCATTTT. As protein: CASSLARGNQPQHF.

V gene TRBV7-2 combines with J gene TRBJ1-1; D not certain. The CDR3 covers 14 residues. Germline assignment: CDR1 SGHTA and CDR2 FQGNSA. V shed 1 base and J shed 4 bases, with 10 bases lying between them. CDR3 residues: CASSLGPGSTEAFF. DNA of the CDR3: TGTGCCAGCAGCTTAGGTCCGGGAAGCACTGAAGCTTTCTTT.

This rearrangement joins TRBV9 to TRBJ2-5; 11 positions agree with TRBD2. Germline CDR1 is SGDLS and CDR2 is YYNGEE. CDR3 size: 15 residues. The V and J ends lost 0 bases and 5 bases, in that order; junction bases with no gene match: 3. The CDR3 DNA sequence: TGTGCCAGCAGCGTAGTAGCGGGGGGGAAGGAGACCCAGTACTTC. Its protein is CASSVVAGGKETQYF.

CDR3 coding DNA: TGTGCCAGCAGTTACGGGAGTAGCAATCAGCCCCAGCATTTT. Translated, it gives CASSYGSSNQPQHF. J is TRBJ1-5 and V is TRBV6-5; no clear D gene. The CDR3 sequence is 14 residues long. Germline V gene sequence: CDR1 MNHEY, CDR2 SVGAGI. The V end was cut by 2 bases, the J end by 0 bases, with 5 bases between.

This chain connects TRBV14 to TRBJ2-1; D perhaps matches TRBD2 (6 bases). Trimming took 1 base from V and 9 from J, leaving 13 bases between them. The CDR3 is 14 residues long. Germline CDR1 is SGHDN and CDR2 is FVKESK. In nucleotides, the CDR3 is TGTGCCAGCAGCCAAGTCGGGAGTACCGTTGAGCAGTTCTTC. Translating gives CASSQVGSTVEQFF.

The gene calls are TRBV5-1 and TRBJ2-1; 9 bases fit TRBD2. The CDR3 spans 14 residues. Germline V lookup: CDR1 SGHRS, CDR2 YFSETQ. The V segment lost 7 bases and the J segment 9 bases; nucleotides outside the gene matches: 11. Here the CDR3 DNA reads TGCGCCAGCGCCGCGGGGGGGCTGAGGCGTGAGCAGTTCTTC. Amino acid sequence: CASAAGGLRREQFF.

The chain uses TRBV4-3 and TRBJ2-7, with 11 bases identical to TRBD1. The CDR3 has 14 residues. Germline loops: CDR1 LGHNA, CDR2 YSLEER. Trimming took 4 bases from V and 6 from J; bases not matched to a gene: 5. The CDR3 sequence: CASSLRTGGTEQYF. DNA for the CDR3: TGCGCCAGCAGCCTTCGGACAGGGGGCACCGAGCAGTACTTC.

The rearrangement uses TRBV5-1 and TRBJ2-5; a weak D match, TRBD2 (5 bases). The V end was cut by 3 bases, the J end by 8 bases, with 17 bases between. The CDR3 spans 14 residues. From germline, CDR1 is SGHRS and CDR2 YFSETQ. CDR3 sequence reads: CASSSPDSITTQYF. The CDR3 DNA sequence: TGCGCCAGCAGCTCGCCGGACTCCATCACAACCCAGTACTTC.

This chain links TRBV7-8 with TRBJ1-3; unclear D gene. CDR3 length: 16 amino acids. CDR1 is SGHVS and CDR2 is FQNEAQ in the germline V gene. The V gene lost 1 base and the J gene lost 0 bases, with 10 bases spanning the gap. Here the CDR3 DNA reads TGTGCCAGCAGCTTAGACCGCAGCGCCTCTGGAAACACCATATATTTT. The encoded protein is CASSLDRSASGNTIYF. Variable domain in full (rest from reference TRBV7-8 and TRBJ1-3): GAGVSQSPRYKVAKRGQDVALRCDPISGHVSLFWYQQALGQGPEFLTYFQNEAQLDKSGLPSDRFFAERPEGSVSTLKIQRTQQEDSAVYLCASSLDRSASGNTIYFGEGSWLTVV.

J is TRBJ2-5 and V is TRBV5-1, with 13 bases identical to TRBD2. CDR1 is SGHRS and CDR2 is YFSETQ in the germline V gene. After removal of 4 bases from V and 5 bases from J, the junction contained 8 bases not matched to a gene. The length of the CDR3 is 16 residues. The CDR3 loop reads CASSGTSGNVRETQYF. Here the CDR3 DNA reads TGCGCCAGCAGCGGGACTAGCGGGAACGTCAGGGAGACCCAGTACTTC.

The genes are TRBV3-1 (or the pseudogene TRBV3-2) and TRBJ2-7; D not resolved. V was clipped by 0 bases and J by 1 base, with 7 bases between them. The CDR3 totals 14 residues. The germline V gene has CDR1 LGHDT and CDR2 YNNKEL (reference sequence). CDR3 sequence (DNA): TGTGCCAGCAGCCAAGATTGGCGGTCCTACGAGCAGTACTTC. It translates to CASSQDWRSYEQYF.

The rearrangement links TRBV10-1 to TRBJ1-1; unclear D gene. In germline, CDR1 is WNHNN, CDR2 SYGVQD (reference sequence). There are 13 residues in the CDR3. V lost 0 bases and J lost 10, with 12 bases in between. DNA for the CDR3: TGCGCCAGCAGTGAGTCTGGCCGCCCGGGAGCTTTCTTT. Its translation: CASSESGRPGAFF.

The genes are TRBV9 and TRBJ1-1; D unresolved. Per germline, CDR1 SGDLS and CDR2 YYNGEE. The CDR3 contains 14 residues. Trimming cost V 4 bases and J 0 bases, with 10 bases left between them. CDR3 nucleotides: TGTGCCAGCAGCCCCCGTCAGGTGAACACTGAAGCTTTCTTT. Protein: CASSPRQVNTEAFF.